This T cell receptor (beta chain) was sequenced in a study of response to subunit inactivated influenza vaccine. General study results and limits: Authors suggested few new T cells are recruited by each seasonal influenza vaccination.

Germline V gene data show CDR1 as MNHEY and CDR2 as SVGEGT. The length of the CDR3 is 11 residues. Trimming removed 2 bases from V and 9 bases from J, with 5 bases in between. A word on this clonotype: Antigen: not known.

One entry per CDR3 protein, called by TCRdb with MiXCR from the RT-PCR reads. The sample gives about 830,000 distinct CDR3 sequences, 18% of which show up once; about a tenth is in the top ten. This TCR derives from a man aged 45-65 years who received an inactivated influenza vaccine. Specimen: PBMCs from blood, collected about 5 days after vaccination. The V gene is TRBV6-2 or TRBV6-3, the J gene TRBJ2-4; D call uncertain. In DNA form, the CDR3 reads TGTGCCAGCAGTTACAGTTCCATTCAGTACTTC. Its translation: CASSYSSIQYF.